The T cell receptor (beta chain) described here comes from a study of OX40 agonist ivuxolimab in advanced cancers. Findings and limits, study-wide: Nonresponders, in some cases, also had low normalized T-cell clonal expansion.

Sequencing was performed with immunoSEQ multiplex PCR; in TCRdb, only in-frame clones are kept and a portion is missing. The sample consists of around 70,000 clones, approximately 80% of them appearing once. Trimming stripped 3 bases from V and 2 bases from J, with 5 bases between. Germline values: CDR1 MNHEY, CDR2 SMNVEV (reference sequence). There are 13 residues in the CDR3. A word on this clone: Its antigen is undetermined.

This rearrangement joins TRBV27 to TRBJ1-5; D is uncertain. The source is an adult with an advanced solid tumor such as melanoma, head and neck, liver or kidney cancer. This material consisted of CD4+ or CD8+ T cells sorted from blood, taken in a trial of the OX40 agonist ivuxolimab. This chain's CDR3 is CASSFSRNQPQHF. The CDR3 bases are TGTGCCAGCAGTTTCTCCCGCAATCAGCCCCAGCATTTT.